Shown below are 21 T cell receptor beta chains from a single sample sequenced in a study of T-cell reconstitution after alpha-beta-depleted transplantation in children. Researchers prepared the TCRbeta library using unique molecular identifiers, the study reports. Via MiXCR, TCRdb re-called the PCR reads, giving one row per CDR3 protein. The sample shows 200,000 to 300,000 distinct CDR3 sequences, under 30% of them seen only once. Sequenced material: PBMCs, taken before TCRalphabeta/CD19-depleted stem cell transplant. These receptors all come from a girl aged 2 to 10 with Fanconi anemia, due to receive a stem cell transplant.

This clonotype was found many times. The chain links TRBV7-9 to TRBJ1-1, with D perhaps TRBD1 (6 bases). The CDR3 runs 13 residues. V lost 6 bases and J 2 bases, leaving 10 bases between the germline ends. In germline, CDR1 is SEHNR, CDR2 FQNEAQ (reference sequence). The CDR3 DNA follows: TGTGCCAGCAGGGACAGCTTAAACACTGAAGCTTTCTTT. The encoded protein is CASRDSLNTEAFF. The entire variable domain, with the rest obtained from reference TRBV7-9 and TRBJ1-1, is as follows: DTGVSQNPRHKITKRGQNVTFRCDPISEHNRLYWYRQTLGQGPEFLTYFQNEAQLEKSRLLSDRFSAERPKGSFSTLEIQRTEQGDSAMYLCASRDSLNTEAFFGQGTRLTVV.

This clonotype was observed at least ten times. This sequence joins TRBV7-2 and TRBJ2-1; 10 bases agree with TRBD2. The CDR3 totals 15 residues. Per the germline V gene, CDR1 is SGHTA and CDR2 is FQGNSA. After removal of 4 bases from V and 10 bases from J, the junction contained 10 bases not matched to a gene. The CDR3 protein is CASSSVLSGRAEQFF. The CDR3 nucleotides read TGTGCCAGCAGCTCCGTTCTCAGCGGGAGGGCCGAGCAGTTCTTC. Based on the CDR3 plus reference TRBV7-2 and TRBJ2-1, the full variable domain is GAGVSQSPSNKVTEKGKDVELRCDPISGHTALYWYRQSLGQGLEFLIYFQGNSAPDKSGLPSDRFSAERTGGSVSTLTIQRTQQEDSAVYLCASSSVLSGRAEQFFGPGTRLTVL.

This clonotype was counted a few times. This sequence joins TRBV20-1 and TRBJ2-1; D gene unclear. The CDR3 length is 13 residues. Germline CDR1 is DFQATT and CDR2 is SNEGSKA (reference sequence). Between the trimmed V and J ends, which lost 4 bases and 3 bases, there was a span of 10 bases. The CDR3: CSATRTDYNEQFF. In DNA form, the CDR3 reads TGCAGTGCTACCCGAACAGACTACAATGAGCAGTTCTTC.

There are many counts of this clonotype. This chain joins TRBV20-1 and TRBJ2-1; TRBD2 is a possible D gene (5 bases). This CDR3 contains 11 residues. V gave up 5 bases and J gave up 11 bases, with 13 bases separating them. Germline CDR1 and CDR2: DFQATT and SNEGSKA (reference sequence). The CDR3 DNA follows: TGCAGTGCTGGAAGGCGGGCGCAGCAGTTCTTC. Protein product: CSAGRRAQQFF.

Concerning this clonotype itself: The DNA is omitted, as the CDR3 cannot be located on it reliably, and the CDR3 follows TCRdb's listing. V and J are TRBV5-1 and TRBJ1-2. Termini included, the CDR3 measures 13 amino acids. The germline gives CDR1 SGHRS, CDR2 YFSETQ. CDR3 protein: CASSFGPGALGSF.

This clonotype appeared many times. The chain uses TRBV20-1 and TRBJ2-5; 7 bases align to TRBD2. This CDR3 is built from 15 residues. V lost 3 bases, J lost 4 bases, and 11 bases stayed unmatched. Germline V gene lookup returns CDR1 DFQATT and CDR2 SNEGSKA (reference sequence). The chain's CDR3 is CSARNLLGRGETQYF. The CDR3 coding sequence is TGCAGTGCTAGGAACCTTCTAGGGAGGGGAGAGACCCAGTACTTC.

This clonotype has only a few counts. This chain links TRBV28 with TRBJ1-5; 7 nucleotides match TRBD1. The CDR3 length is 17 residues. V lost 6 bases to trimming and J lost 4 bases; unmatched junction nucleotides: 15. The germline gives CDR1 MDHEN, CDR2 SYDVKM. DNA for the CDR3: TGTGCCAGCAGCTCTCACACCAGGGGGTATGGGAATCAGCCCCAGCATTTT. Protein product: CASSSHTRGYGNQPQHF.

Many counts were recorded for this clonotype. The chain combines TRBV5-6 with TRBJ2-5; D is unclear. Looked up from germline, CDR1 is SGHDT and CDR2 is YYEEEE. The CDR3 contains 14 residues. Trimming took 0 bases from V and 7 from J, leaving 13 bases between them. CDR3 DNA sequence: TGTGCCAGCAGCTTGGATGGCAGGTTGGGGACCCAGTACTTC. Its protein is CASSLDGRLGTQYF.

The CDR3 DNA sequence: TGTGCCAGCAGCTTAGTGTGGGGGCGGGGAGGGAATGAGCAGTTCTTC. Its protein is CASSLVWGRGGNEQFF. The V and J genes are TRBV7-8 and TRBJ2-1; TRBD2 is a possible D gene (7 bases). Trimming pared 1 base from V and 7 bases from J, leaving 17 bases between. The CDR3 spans 16 residues. CDR1 and CDR2 from the germline V gene are SGHVS and FQNEAQ.

Many counts were recorded for this clonotype. The chain carries TRBV7-2 and TRBJ2-3, with 9 bases matching TRBD2. V lost 2 bases to trimming and J lost 3 bases; unmatched junction nucleotides: 6. The CDR3 extends over 16 amino acids. CDR1 is SGHTA and CDR2 is FQGNSA in the germline V gene. The CDR3 DNA reads as TGTGCCAGCAGCTTACATGGGACTAGCTCGACAGATACGCAGTATTTT. The encoded protein is CASSLHGTSSTDTQYF. Together with reference TRBV7-2 and TRBJ2-3, the CDR3 gives the full variable domain: GAGVSQSPSNKVTEKGKDVELRCDPISGHTALYWYRQSLGQGLEFLIYFQGNSAPDKSGLPSDRFSAERTGGSVSTLTIQRTQQEDSAVYLCASSLHGTSSTDTQYFGPGTRLTVL.

This clonotype occurred a few times. The rearrangement links TRBV20-1 to TRBJ1-2; possibly TRBD1 for D (6 bases). This CDR3 comprises 14 residues. Germline lookup yields CDR1 DFQATT and CDR2 SNEGSKA (reference sequence). Trimming pared 3 bases from V and 0 bases from J, leaving 11 bases between. The CDR3 DNA is TGCAGTGCTAGGAGGGACACGTCTAACTATGGCTACACCTTC. It specifies CSARRDTSNYGYTF.

This clonotype has a count of ten or more. The chain has TRBV20-1 and TRBJ2-5; D is undetermined. The CDR3 spans 13 residues. Germline lookup yields CDR1 DFQATT and CDR2 SNEGSKA (reference sequence). V gave up 3 bases and J gave up 0 bases, with 8 bases separating them. The CDR3, as DNA: TGCAGTGCTAGTTTCTTGTACCAAGAGACCCAGTACTTC. Translated, it gives CSASFLYQETQYF.

This clonotype was found a few times. The J gene is TRBJ1-1, the V gene TRBV6-5; D is unresolved. Germline V lookup: CDR1 MNHEY, CDR2 SVGAGI. V lost 3 bases and J 0 bases, leaving 5 bases between the germline ends. The CDR3 consists of 13 residues. The CDR3 bases are TGTGCCAGCAGTTATACGGTGAACACTGAAGCTTTCTTT. Protein product: CASSYTVNTEAFF.

This clonotype has a count of ten or more. This rearrangement joins TRBV29-1 to TRBJ2-7; D remains unclear. Trimming took 4 bases from V and 2 from J, leaving 12 bases between them. Germline V CDR1 and CDR2: SQVTM, ANQGSEA. This CDR3 is 13 amino acids long. The CDR3 region has the DNA TGCAGCGTTGTCTGGGCTCCTACCTACGAGCAGTACTTC. This encodes CSVVWAPTYEQYF.

This clonotype has just a few counts. The chain has TRBV29-1 and TRBJ2-1; 14 bases agree with TRBD2. The length of the CDR3 is 12 residues. Germline V lookup: CDR1 SQVTM, CDR2 ANQGSEA. Losses at the gene ends were 6 bases for V and 13 bases for J; bases not matched to a gene: 5. CDR3 bases: TGCAGCGTGGGACTAGCGGGAGCCCGTCAGTTCTTC. Encoded protein: CSVGLAGARQFF.

Many counts were recorded for this clonotype. The V call is TRBV6-2 or TRBV6-3, the J call TRBJ2-3; tentative D call: TRBD2 (7 bases). Trimming stripped 4 bases from V and 1 base from J, with 27 bases between. Germline CDR1 is MNHEY and CDR2 is SVGEGT. The CDR3 is 20 amino acids. The CDR3 sequence: CASSSQMGGPIVGGTDTQYF. The DNA for the CDR3 is TGTGCCAGCAGTTCTCAAATGGGGGGGCCAATAGTGGGGGGCACAGATACGCAGTATTTT.

The chain uses TRBV12-3 or TRBV12-4 and TRBJ2-4; 7 positions agree with TRBD1. The length of the CDR3 is 13 residues. The trim removed 6 bases at V and 8 bases at J, leaving 7 bases unmatched. The CDR3 DNA reads TGTGCCAGCAGATTGACAGGGACGGACATTCAGTACTTC. It yields the protein CASRLTGTDIQYF.

The chain recombines TRBV29-1 with TRBJ1-2, with TRBD1 matching 9 bases. V was clipped by 7 bases and J by 6 bases; unmatched bases: 3. The CDR3 extends over 11 amino acids. Germline V gene data show CDR1 as SQVTM and CDR2 as ANQGSEA. The chain's CDR3 is CSGWDRDGYTF. CDR3 coding DNA: TGCAGCGGATGGGACAGGGATGGCTACACCTTC.

The CDR3 nucleotides are TGTGCCACGTCCCGGGACAGGGTCACTGAAGCTTTCTTT. It translates to CATSRDRVTEAFF. The rearrangement joins TRBV7-6 to TRBJ1-1; 9 positions agree with TRBD1. This CDR3 spans 13 amino acids. V was pared by 10 bases and J by 4 bases, with 7 bases of the junction left unmatched. CDR1 SGHVS and CDR2 FNYEAQ come from the germline V gene. Using reference TRBV7-6 and TRBJ1-1 for the parts outside the CDR3, the full variable domain is GAGVSQSPRYKVTKRGQDVALRCDPISGHVSLYWYRQALGQGPEFLTYFNYEAQQDKSGLPNDRFSAERPEGSISTLTIQRTEQRDSAMYRCATSRDRVTEAFFGQGTRLTVV.

The sample holds many counts of this clonotype. The V gene is TRBV20-1, the J gene TRBJ2-7; D is undetermined. Germline V gene sequence: CDR1 DFQATT, CDR2 SNEGSKA (reference sequence). Trimming pared 3 bases from V and 0 bases from J, leaving 9 bases between. The CDR3 is 13 residues long. In nucleotides, the CDR3 is TGCAGTGCTAGGGGTCCTAGCTCCTACGAGCAGTACTTC. Residues: CSARGPSSYEQYF.

In this sample, this clonotype turned up many times. The rearrangement uses TRBV7-9 and TRBJ2-5; 12 positions match TRBD2. This CDR3 is 15 amino acids long. Per germline, CDR1 SEHNR and CDR2 FQNEAQ (reference sequence). Trimming removed 6 bases from V and 4 bases from J; junction bases left unmatched: 6. The CDR3 here is CASRSSGRAAETQYF. CDR3 in DNA: TGTGCCAGCAGATCTAGCGGGAGGGCAGCAGAGACCCAGTACTTC.